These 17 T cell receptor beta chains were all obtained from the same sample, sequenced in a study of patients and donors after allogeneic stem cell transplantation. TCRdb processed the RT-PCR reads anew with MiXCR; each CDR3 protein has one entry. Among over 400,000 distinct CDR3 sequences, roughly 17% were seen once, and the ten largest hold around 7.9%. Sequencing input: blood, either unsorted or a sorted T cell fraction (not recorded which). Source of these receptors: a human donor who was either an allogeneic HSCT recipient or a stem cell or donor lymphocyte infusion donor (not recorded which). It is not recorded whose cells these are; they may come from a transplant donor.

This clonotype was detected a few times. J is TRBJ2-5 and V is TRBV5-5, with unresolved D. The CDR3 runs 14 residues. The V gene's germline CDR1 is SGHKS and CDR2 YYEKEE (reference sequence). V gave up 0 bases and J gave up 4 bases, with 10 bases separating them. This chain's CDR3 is CASSLVRASETQYF. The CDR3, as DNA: TGTGCCAGCAGCTTGGTAAGGGCGTCAGAGACCCAGTACTTC.

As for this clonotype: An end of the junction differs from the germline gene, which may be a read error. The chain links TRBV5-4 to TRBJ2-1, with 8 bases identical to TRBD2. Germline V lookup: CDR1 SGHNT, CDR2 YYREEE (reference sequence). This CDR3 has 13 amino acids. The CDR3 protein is CPSSLRREDEQFF. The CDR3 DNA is TGTCCCAGCAGCTTACGGCGGGAGGATGAGCAGTTCTTC.

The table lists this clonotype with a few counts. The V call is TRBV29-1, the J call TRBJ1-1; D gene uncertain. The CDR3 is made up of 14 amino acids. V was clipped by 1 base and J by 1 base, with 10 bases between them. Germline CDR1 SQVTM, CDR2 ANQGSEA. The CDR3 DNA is TGCAGCGTTGAAGTGCGGGTGGCGAACACTGAAGCTTTCTTT. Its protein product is CSVEVRVANTEAFF.

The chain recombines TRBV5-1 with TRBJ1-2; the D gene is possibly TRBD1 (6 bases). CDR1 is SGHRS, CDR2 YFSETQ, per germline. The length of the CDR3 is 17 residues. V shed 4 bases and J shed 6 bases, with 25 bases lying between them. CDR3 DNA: TGCGCCAGCAGCCGGGGGCATTCTGTCAGGGAAACGGATGGCTACACCTTC. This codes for CASSRGHSVRETDGYTF.

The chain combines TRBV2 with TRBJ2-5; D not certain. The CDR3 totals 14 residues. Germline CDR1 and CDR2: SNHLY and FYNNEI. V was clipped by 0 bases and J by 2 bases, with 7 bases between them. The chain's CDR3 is CASSEAGAQETQYF. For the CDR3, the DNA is TGTGCCAGCAGTGAAGCTGGAGCTCAAGAGACCCAGTACTTC. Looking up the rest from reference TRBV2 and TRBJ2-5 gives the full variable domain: EPEVTQTPSHQVTQMGQEVILRCVPISNHLYFYWYRQILGQKVEFLVSFYNNEISEKSEIFDDQFSVERPDGSNFTLKIRSTKLEDSAMYFCASSEAGAQETQYFGPGTRLLVL.

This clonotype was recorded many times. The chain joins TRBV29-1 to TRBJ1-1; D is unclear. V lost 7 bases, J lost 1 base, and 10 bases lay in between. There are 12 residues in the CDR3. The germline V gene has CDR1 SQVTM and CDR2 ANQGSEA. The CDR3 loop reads CSALQRNTEAFF. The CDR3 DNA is TGCAGCGCTCTCCAGAGGAACACTGAAGCTTTCTTT.

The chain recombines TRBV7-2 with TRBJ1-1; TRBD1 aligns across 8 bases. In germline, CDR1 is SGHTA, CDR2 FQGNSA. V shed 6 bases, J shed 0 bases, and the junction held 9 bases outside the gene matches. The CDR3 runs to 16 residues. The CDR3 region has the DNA TGTGCCAGCAGAGGACAGGGCATGTCTCTGAACACTGAAGCTTTCTTT. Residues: CASRGQGMSLNTEAFF.

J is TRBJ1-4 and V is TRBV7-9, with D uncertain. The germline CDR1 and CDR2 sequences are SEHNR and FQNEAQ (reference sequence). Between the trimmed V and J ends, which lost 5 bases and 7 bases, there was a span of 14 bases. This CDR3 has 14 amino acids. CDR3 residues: CASSIGLGREKLFF. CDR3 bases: TGTGCCAGCAGCATCGGCCTCGGACGTGAAAAACTGTTTTTT.

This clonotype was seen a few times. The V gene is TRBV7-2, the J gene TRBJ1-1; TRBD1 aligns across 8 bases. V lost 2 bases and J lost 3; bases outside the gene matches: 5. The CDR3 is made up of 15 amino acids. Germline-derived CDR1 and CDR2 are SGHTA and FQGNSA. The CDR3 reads CASSLYGQGYTEAFF. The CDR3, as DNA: TGTGCCAGCAGCTTATATGGACAGGGCTACACTGAAGCTTTCTTT. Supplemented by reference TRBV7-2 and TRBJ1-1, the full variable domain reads GAGVSQSPSNKVTEKGKDVELRCDPISGHTALYWYRQSLGQGLEFLIYFQGNSAPDKSGLPSDRFSAERTGGSVSTLTIQRTQQEDSAVYLCASSLYGQGYTEAFFGQGTRLTVV.

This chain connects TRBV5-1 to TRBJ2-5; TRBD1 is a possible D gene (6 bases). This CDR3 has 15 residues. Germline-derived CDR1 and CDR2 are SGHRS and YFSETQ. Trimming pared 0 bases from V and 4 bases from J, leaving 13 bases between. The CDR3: CASSLGKGGGETQYF. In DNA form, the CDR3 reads TGCGCCAGCAGCTTGGGCAAAGGGGGTGGAGAGACCCAGTACTTC.

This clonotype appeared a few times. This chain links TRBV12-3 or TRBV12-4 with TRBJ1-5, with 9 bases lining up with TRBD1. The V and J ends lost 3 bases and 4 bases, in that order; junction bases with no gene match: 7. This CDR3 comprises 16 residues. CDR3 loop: CASSFAGTGPNQPQHF. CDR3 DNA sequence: TGTGCCAGCAGTTTCGCCGGGACAGGGCCAAATCAGCCCCAGCATTTT.

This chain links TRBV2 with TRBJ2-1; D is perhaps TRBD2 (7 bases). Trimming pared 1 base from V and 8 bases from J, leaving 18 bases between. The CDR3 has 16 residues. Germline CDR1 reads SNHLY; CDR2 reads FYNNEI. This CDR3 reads CASSEGIGGLKDEQFF. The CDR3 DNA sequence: TGTGCCAGCAGTGAAGGAATAGGGGGACTAAAGGATGAGCAGTTCTTC.

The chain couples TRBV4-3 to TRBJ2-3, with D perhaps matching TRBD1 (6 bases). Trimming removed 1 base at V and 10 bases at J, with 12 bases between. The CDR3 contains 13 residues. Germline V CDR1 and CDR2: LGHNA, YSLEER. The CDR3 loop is CASSQGRRQAQYF. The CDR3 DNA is TGCGCCAGCAGCCAAGGGAGGAGACAGGCGCAGTATTTT.

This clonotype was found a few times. Written as DNA, the CDR3 is TGCAGTGCCTGGACAGGACGCACAGATACGCAGTATTTT. It encodes CSAWTGRTDTQYF. This sequence joins TRBV20-1 and TRBJ2-3; 7 bases are shared with TRBD1. V lost 6 bases and J lost 1; bases outside the gene matches: 4. From germline, CDR1 is DFQATT and CDR2 SNEGSKA (reference sequence). CDR3 length: 13 residues.

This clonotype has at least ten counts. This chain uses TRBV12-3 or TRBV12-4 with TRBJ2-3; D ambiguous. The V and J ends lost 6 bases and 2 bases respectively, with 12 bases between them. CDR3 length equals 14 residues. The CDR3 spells CASSTNEITDTQYF. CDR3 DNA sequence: TGTGCCAGCAGCACTAACGAGATCACAGATACGCAGTATTTT.

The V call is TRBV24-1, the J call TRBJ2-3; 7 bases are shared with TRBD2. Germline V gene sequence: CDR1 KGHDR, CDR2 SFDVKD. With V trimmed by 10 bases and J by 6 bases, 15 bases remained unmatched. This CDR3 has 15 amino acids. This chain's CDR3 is CATSQRRGSSDTQYF. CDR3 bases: TGTGCCACTTCCCAGCGGCGCGGGAGCTCCGATACGCAGTATTTT.

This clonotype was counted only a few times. The CDR3 spells CASSLVGTGTDEQYF. CDR3 coding DNA: TGTGCCAGCAGCTTAGTTGGGACAGGGACAGACGAGCAGTACTTC. The rearrangement links TRBV7-2 to TRBJ2-7, with 9 bases that match TRBD1. The germline gives CDR1 SGHTA, CDR2 FQGNSA. The CDR3 is made up of 15 amino acids. The ends lost 1 base at V and 5 bases at J; junction bases unmatched: 6.